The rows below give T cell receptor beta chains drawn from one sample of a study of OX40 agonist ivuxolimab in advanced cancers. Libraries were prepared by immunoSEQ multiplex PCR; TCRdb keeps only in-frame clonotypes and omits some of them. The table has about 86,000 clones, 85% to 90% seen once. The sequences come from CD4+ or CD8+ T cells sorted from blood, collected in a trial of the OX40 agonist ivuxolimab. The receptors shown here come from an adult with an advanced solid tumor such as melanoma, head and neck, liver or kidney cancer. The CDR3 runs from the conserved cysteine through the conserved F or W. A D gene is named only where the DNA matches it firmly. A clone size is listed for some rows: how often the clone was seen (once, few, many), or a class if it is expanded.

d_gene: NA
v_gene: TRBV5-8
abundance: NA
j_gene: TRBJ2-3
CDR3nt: TGTGCCAGCAGCTTGCGTAGCTTTGGCCAAGCGCAGTATTTT
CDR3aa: CASSLRSFGQAQYF

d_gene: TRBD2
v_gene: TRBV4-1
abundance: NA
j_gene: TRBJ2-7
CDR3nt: TGCGCCAGCAGCCCTCTTGAACAACGCGCGGGAGTCTACGAGCAGTACTTC
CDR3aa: CASSPLEQRAGVYEQYF

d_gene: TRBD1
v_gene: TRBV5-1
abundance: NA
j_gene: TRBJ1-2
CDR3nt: TGCGCCAGCAGCGCGACAGGGGCAAACTATGGCTACACCTTC
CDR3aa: CASSATGANYGYTF

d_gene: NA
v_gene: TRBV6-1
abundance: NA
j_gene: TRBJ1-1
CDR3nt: TGTGCCAGCAGTGCTGTCGGGGAAGGGGAAGCTTTCTTT
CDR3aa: CASSAVGEGEAFF

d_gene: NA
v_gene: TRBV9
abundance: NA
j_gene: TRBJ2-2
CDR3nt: TGTGCCAGCAGCGTAACAATGGACACCGGGGAGCTGTTTTTT
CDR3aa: CASSVTMDTGELFF

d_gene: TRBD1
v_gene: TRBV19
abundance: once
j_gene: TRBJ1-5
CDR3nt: TGTGCCAGTATGAAAAGGACAGGGGAAAATCAGCCCCAGCATTTT
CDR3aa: CASMKRTGENQPQHF

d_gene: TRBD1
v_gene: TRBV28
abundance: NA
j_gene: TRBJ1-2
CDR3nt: TGTGCCAGCAGTTTAGCCCGGACAGGGACCTATGGCTACACCTTC
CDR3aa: CASSLARTGTYGYTF

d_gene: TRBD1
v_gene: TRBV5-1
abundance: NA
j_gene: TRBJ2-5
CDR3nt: TGCGCCAGCAGCTTGCAGGGGGAAGAGACCCAGTACTTC
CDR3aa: CASSLQGEETQYF

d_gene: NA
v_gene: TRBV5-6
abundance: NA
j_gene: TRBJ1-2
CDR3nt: TGTGCCAGCAGCTTGGTTAACTATGGCTACACCTTC
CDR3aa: CASSLVNYGYTF

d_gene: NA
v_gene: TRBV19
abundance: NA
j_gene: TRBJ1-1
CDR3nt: TGTGCCAGTAGTATTTCAGCGACCCACACTGAAGCTTTCTTT
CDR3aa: CASSISATHTEAFF

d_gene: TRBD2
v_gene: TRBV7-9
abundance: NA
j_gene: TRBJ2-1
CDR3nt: TGTGCCAGCAGCTTCGGACTAGTGGCGTACAATGAGCAGTTCTTC
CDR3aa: CASSFGLVAYNEQFF

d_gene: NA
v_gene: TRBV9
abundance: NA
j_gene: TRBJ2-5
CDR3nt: TGTGCCAGCAGCGAACGACTAGGGCAGGGTCAAGAGACCCAGTACTTC
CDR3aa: CASSERLGQGQETQYF

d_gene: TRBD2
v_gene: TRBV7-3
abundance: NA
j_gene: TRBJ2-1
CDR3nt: TGTGCCAGCAGCCCGGGACTAACAGACTACAATGAGCAGTTCTTC
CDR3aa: CASSPGLTDYNEQFF

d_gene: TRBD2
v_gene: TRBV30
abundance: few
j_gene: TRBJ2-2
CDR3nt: TGTGCCTGGAGTTTCGGAGCGGGAGGTTACACCGGGGAGCTGTTTTTT
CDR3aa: CAWSFGAGGYTGELFF

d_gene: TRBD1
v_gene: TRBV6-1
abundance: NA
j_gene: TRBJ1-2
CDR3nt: TGTGCCAGCAGGGACAGGGCTGGCTACACCTTC
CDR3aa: CASRDRAGYTF

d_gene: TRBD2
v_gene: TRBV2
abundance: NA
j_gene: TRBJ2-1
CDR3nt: TGTGCCAGCAGCCCCCGGAGCGGGAGTAAGGGGAATGAGCAGTTCTTC
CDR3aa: CASSPRSGSKGNEQFF

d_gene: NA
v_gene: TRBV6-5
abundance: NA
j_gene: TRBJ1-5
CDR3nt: TGTGCCAGCAGTCCGGACAAAGGTCAGCCCCAGCATTTT
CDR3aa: CASSPDKGQPQHF

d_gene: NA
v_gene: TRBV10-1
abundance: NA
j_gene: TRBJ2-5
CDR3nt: TGCGCCAGCAGCAAAGGACCCAACCAAGAGACCCAGTACTTC
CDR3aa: CASSKGPNQETQYF

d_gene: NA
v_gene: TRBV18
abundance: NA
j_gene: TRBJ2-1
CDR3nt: TGTGCCAGCTCACCACCTATAAGCTCTACCTCCTACAATGAGCAGTTCTTC
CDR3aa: CASSPPISSTSYNEQFF

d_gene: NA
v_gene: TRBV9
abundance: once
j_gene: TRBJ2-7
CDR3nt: TGTGCCAGCAGCGTAAGGGACAATCCCTACGAGCAGTACTTC
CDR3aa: CASSVRDNPYEQYF

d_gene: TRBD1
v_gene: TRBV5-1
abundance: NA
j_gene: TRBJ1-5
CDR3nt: TGCGCCAGCAGCCTCCGGGACAGGGGAAATCAGCCCCAGCATTTT
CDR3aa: CASSLRDRGNQPQHF